This T cell receptor (beta chain) was identified in a study of T cell changes during pregnancy in multiple sclerosis. The CDR3 loop spans 13 amino acids. Trimming took 6 bases from V and 1 from J, leaving 9 bases between them. The V gene's germline CDR1 is MNHNS and CDR2 SASEGT. Assay: immunoSEQ multiplex PCR; the TCRdb copy retains only in-frame clones and omits some. This sample carries 45,000 to 50,000 clones, about 91% of them seen once, and the ten largest clones take about 8.1%. Sequenced material: CD8+ T cells from peripheral blood mononuclear cells, taken after pregnancy. The V gene is TRBV6-1, the J gene TRBJ1-1, with D unresolved. The sequence was obtained from a female donor with multiple sclerosis, enrolled in a pregnancy study. In DNA, the CDR3 is TGTGCCAGCAGCGTGAGGGAGAACACTGAAGCTTTCTTT. Its protein is CASSVRENTEAFF.